This TCR beta chain is from a study of blood T cell repertoires in COVID-19 (dated by TCRdb to between 2020 and 2021). For the wider study: Samples covering the acute and convalescent phases of COVID-19 were provided by collaborators in the United States, Italy and Spain. Subjects who had been exposed to COVID-19, were actively infected with it, or had recovered from it provided the deeply sampled blood TCRbeta repertoires that made up the dataset. Where available, HLA class I and class II types were obtained from metadata supplied by the sample provider rather than from assay-based typing. Samples came from the ongoing ImmuneRACE study (first 160 participants) plus 1,254 subjects from 6 global collaborators. The material from the prospective study consisted of cDNA or gDNA derived from T cells, B-cell-depleted T cells, or PBMCs. Nearly every sample came with metadata listing a de-identified subject ID, COVID-19 status, age in years and sex. The repertoires were released in a freely available public database intended as a resource for research on the immune response to SARS-CoV-2.

Overall results and qualifications from the work: The amount of clinical and demographic metadata varied by source and participant and was provided uncurated.

This clone was picked up one time. Its cognate antigen has yet to be identified. Base qualities are missing; no much larger clone stands one base away. In the prospective study, participants were about 18 to 95 years old, resided in 20 to 30 geographic areas of the United States, and were enrolled through a virtual design. In the prospective study, cohorts were assigned on the basis of participant-reported clinical history obtained from a screening survey and a study questionnaire. Recovered participants in ImmuneRACE Cohort 3 were defined by two consecutive negative NP/OP PCR tests, clearance by a healthcare professional, or resolution of symptoms. Each participant in the prospective study had whole blood, serum and a nasopharyngeal or oropharyngeal swab collected by mobile phlebotomists. Over an approximately 2-month period, participants in the prospective study had the option of providing additional blood draws and questionnaires. Before DNA extraction, prospective study blood samples were shipped either frozen or at room temperature.

The immunoSEQ Assay, a bias-controlled multiplex PCR, was used to amplify TCRbeta CDR3 regions from genomic DNA. The study's own analysis went as follows. Within the assay, amplification of reference gene primers was used to estimate how many nucleated cells each sample contained. Sequence reads were collapsed and filtered to measure the absolute abundance of every unique TCRbeta CDR3 rearrangement. Productive Simpson clonality was computed per sample as the square root of Simpson's diversity index over productive rearrangements. The clones in this table, taken by TCRdb from immuneACCESS, are in-frame only. Not every clone is retained; where verified, under half of the shortfall comes from an unresolved V gene, and the cause of the rest is unknown. V and J calls and clone size follow that table, whereas D and trimming were derived from the DNA. The sample table records about 150,000 clones; approximately 84% of these occur just once. 7% of the sample is taken by the ten largest.

V and J are truncated by 6 bases and 7 bases respectively, leaving an intervening sequence of 24 bases. The CDR3, from cysteine to phenylalanine, totals 17 residues. The kept DNA is CDR3 alone, 51 bases in frame from the first base. According to the germline V gene (reference sequence), CDR1 reads LNHDA and CDR2 reads SQIVND. Sequencing was done on a sample of PBMCs or T cells enriched from blood (not recorded which). The clonotype comes from a woman in her forties or fifties who had recovered from COVID-19. The chain couples TRBV19 to TRBJ2-2; the D gene is perhaps TRBD2, on 7 matching bases. The DNA sequence reads TGTGCCAGTAGCAGAGAAACGGGCGGGAGAGGGGGCGGGGAGCTGTTTTTT. It is translated as CASSRETGGRGGGELFF. Supplemented by the reference TRBV19 and TRBJ2-2 proteins around the CDR3, the complete variable domain is DGGITQSPKYLFRKEGQNVTLSCEQNLNHDAMYWYRQDPGQGLRLIYYSQIVNDFQKGDIAEGYSVSREKKESFPLTVTSAQKNPTAFYLCASSRETGGRGGGELFFGEGSRLTVL.